This section outlines one T cell receptor beta chain sequence together with its context. This entry belongs to a study of brain T cells in children with intractable seizures. V shed 6 bases and J 2 bases; nucleotides not matched to a gene: 8. Germline CDR1 reads SQVTM; CDR2 reads ANQGSEA. The CDR3 totals 14 residues. TCRdb's table, derived via immunoSEQ multiplex PCR, lists solely in-frame clones and lacks some. The table shows 110,000 or so clones, with 85% to 95% occurring only once. The source is a boy under two years old with hemimegalencephaly and intractable seizures. This chain connects TRBV29-1 to TRBJ1-2; 8 nucleotides match TRBD1. The sample here was peripheral blood, taken at surgery. CDR3 amino acids: CSVSRDRLNYGYTF. The CDR3 DNA is TGCAGCGTGTCCCGGGACAGGCTAAACTATGGCTACACCTTC.